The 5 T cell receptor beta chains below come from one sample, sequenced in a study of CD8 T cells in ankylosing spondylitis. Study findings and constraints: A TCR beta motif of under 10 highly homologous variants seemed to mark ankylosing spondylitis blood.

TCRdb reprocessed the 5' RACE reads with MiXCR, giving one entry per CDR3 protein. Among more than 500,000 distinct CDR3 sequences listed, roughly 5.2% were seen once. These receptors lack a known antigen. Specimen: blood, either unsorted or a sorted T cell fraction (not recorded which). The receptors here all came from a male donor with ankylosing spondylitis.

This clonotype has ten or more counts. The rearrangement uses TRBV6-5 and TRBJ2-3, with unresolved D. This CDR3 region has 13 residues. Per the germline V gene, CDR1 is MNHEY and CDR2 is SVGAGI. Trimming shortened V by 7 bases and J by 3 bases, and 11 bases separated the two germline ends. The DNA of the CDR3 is TGTGCCAGCAATTTTGCGGAAACAGATACGCAGTATTTT. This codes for CASNFAETDTQYF.

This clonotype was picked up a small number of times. The CDR3 loop is CSARASGTYEQYF. DNA of the CDR3: TGCAGTGCTAGGGCTAGCGGTACTTACGAGCAGTACTTC. V is TRBV20-1 and J is TRBJ2-7; TRBD2 matches 7 bases. Germline CDR1 is DFQATT and CDR2 is SNEGSKA (reference sequence). The ends lost 3 bases at V and 4 bases at J; junction bases unmatched: 6. This CDR3 has 13 amino acids.

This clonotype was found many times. CDR3 coding DNA: TGTGCCATCGGGCGCGGGGGAAGCACAGATACGCAGTATTTT. As protein: CAIGRGGSTDTQYF. The chain is built from TRBV10-3 and TRBJ2-3; 7 positions agree with TRBD2. V lost 8 bases and J lost 0; bases outside the gene matches: 5. This CDR3 is built from 14 residues. The germline gives CDR1 ENHRY, CDR2 SYGVKD.

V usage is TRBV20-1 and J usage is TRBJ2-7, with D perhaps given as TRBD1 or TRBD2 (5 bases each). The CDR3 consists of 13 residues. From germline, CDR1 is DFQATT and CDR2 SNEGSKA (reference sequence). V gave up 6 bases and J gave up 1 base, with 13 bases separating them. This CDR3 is CSAGLGESYEQYF. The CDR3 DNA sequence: TGCAGTGCCGGGTTGGGGGAATCCTACGAGCAGTACTTC.

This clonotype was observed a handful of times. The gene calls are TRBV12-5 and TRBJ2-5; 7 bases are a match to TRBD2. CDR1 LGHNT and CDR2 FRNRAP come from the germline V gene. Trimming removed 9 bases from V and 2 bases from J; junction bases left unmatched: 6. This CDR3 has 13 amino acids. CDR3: CASAGLNQETQYF. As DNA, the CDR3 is TGTGCTAGCGCGGGACTAAATCAAGAGACCCAGTACTTC.